A single sample gave rise to the 30 T cell receptor beta chains below, sequenced in a study of CD8+ T cells in alopecia areata. RNA, once extracted, was reverse transcribed into cDNA for use as the sequencing template. This table comes from immunoSEQ multiplex PCR, and its TCRdb copy is limited to in-frame clones, with some not included. The data hold about 97,000 clones, with 41% observed a single time. Material for sequencing was CD4+ T cells sorted from blood. The receptors were sampled from a human donor with alopecia areata.

This chain links TRBV5-1 with TRBJ2-2, with D possibly TRBD1 on 5 matching bases. V lost 0 bases and J 2 bases, leaving 11 bases between the germline ends. CDR1 is SGHRS, CDR2 YFSETQ, per germline. The CDR3 consists of 16 residues. In nucleotides, the CDR3 is TGCGCCAGCAGCTTGGAATCGACAGTAAACACCGGGGAGCTGTTTTTT. It translates to CASSLESTVNTGELFF.

This clone was seen only a few times. The chain joins TRBV4-3 to TRBJ2-7; D may be TRBD1 or TRBD2 (5 bases each). The length of the CDR3 is 15 residues. Germline V gives CDR1 LGHNA, CDR2 YSLEER. Between the trimmed V and J ends, which lost 0 bases and 2 bases, there was a span of 11 bases. Written as DNA, the CDR3 is TGCGCCAGCAGCCAAGATGGGACGGGCCCCTACGAGCAGTACTTC. Encoded protein: CASSQDGTGPYEQYF.

The chain employs TRBV30 and TRBJ2-3, with D possibly being TRBD2 (6 bases). The CDR3 length is 12 residues. V lost 4 bases and J 4 bases, leaving 9 bases between the germline ends. The germline gives CDR1 GTSNPN, CDR2 SVGIG (reference sequence). For the CDR3, the DNA is TGTGCCTGGAACGGGGGTGCAGATACGCAGTATTTT. It encodes CAWNGGADTQYF.

This sequence joins TRBV7-9 and TRBJ1-5, with 10 bases identical to TRBD1. The junction had 5 bases not matched to a gene; V was cut back by 5 bases and J by 4 bases. Looked up from germline, CDR1 is SEHNR and CDR2 is FQNEAQ (reference sequence). The CDR3 sequence is 15 residues long. The CDR3 region is CASSRTGGSNQPQHF. The CDR3 nucleotides read TGTGCCAGCAGCCGGACAGGGGGAAGTAATCAGCCCCAGCATTTT.

This clone was counted only a few times. The V and J genes are TRBV29-1 and TRBJ1-4, with D tentatively TRBD1 (6 bases). Trimming shortened V by 2 bases and J by 5 bases, and 9 bases separated the two germline ends. The CDR3 has 13 amino acids. The germline V gene has CDR1 SQVTM and CDR2 ANQGSEA. The CDR3 nucleotides are TGCAGCGTTGAAATCGGGGGCAATGAAAAACTGTTTTTT. Protein: CSVEIGGNEKLFF.

For the CDR3, the DNA is TGTGCCACCAGCAGAGGACAGGGGACCATATATAACTATGGCTACACCTTC. This encodes CATSRGQGTIYNYGYTF. J is TRBJ1-2 and V is TRBV15; 8 nucleotides line up with TRBD1. The germline V gene encodes CDR1 LNHNV and CDR2 YYDKDF (reference sequence). The length of the CDR3 is 17 residues. With V trimmed by 1 base and J by 1 base, 8 bases remained unmatched. The full variable domain, in which reference TRBV15 and TRBJ1-2 provide the parts outside the CDR3, is DAMVIQNPRYQVTQFGKPVTLSCSQTLNHNVMYWYQQKSSQAPKLLFHYYDKDFNNEADTPDNFQSRRPNTSFCFLDIRSPGLGDTAMYLCATSRGQGTIYNYGYTFGSGTRLTVV.

This chain uses TRBV9 with TRBJ2-4; 8 bases fit TRBD1. Trimming cost V 5 bases and J 0 bases; bases outside gene matches: 13. The CDR3 has 18 residues. Germline V gene data show CDR1 as SGDLS and CDR2 as YYNGEE. CDR3 sequence: CASSVGQGASGAKNIQYF. Written as DNA, the CDR3 is TGTGCCAGCAGTGTTGGCCAGGGGGCGTCAGGAGCCAAAAACATTCAGTACTTC.

This chain links TRBV5-1 with TRBJ2-5; 8 bases map to TRBD2. V was pared by 2 bases and J by 5 bases, with 11 bases of the junction left unmatched. The CDR3 is 16 residues long. The germline CDR1 and CDR2 sequences are SGHRS and YFSETQ. The CDR3 loop reads CASSFRSGGPLETQYF. The CDR3 region has the DNA TGCGCCAGCAGCTTCAGGTCGGGAGGGCCTCTTGAGACCCAGTACTTC.

V usage is TRBV29-1 and J usage is TRBJ2-1; possibly TRBD2 for D (5 bases). V dropped 1 base and J dropped 6 bases, with 10 bases sitting between them. Germline CDR1 and CDR2: SQVTM and ANQGSEA. The CDR3 has 13 amino acids. This CDR3 reads CSVEGRVRNEQFF. The DNA for the CDR3 is TGCAGCGTTGAAGGGCGGGTTCGCAATGAGCAGTTCTTC.

This chain connects TRBV29-1 to TRBJ1-2, with D unresolved. Germline CDR1 and CDR2: SQVTM and ANQGSEA. This CDR3 is 12 amino acids long. Between the trimmed V and J ends, which lost 7 bases and 1 base, there was a span of 10 bases. CDR3 sequence (DNA): TGCAGCGCCACGGGCCATAACTATGGCTACACCTTC. Translated, it gives CSATGHNYGYTF.

Only a few counts were recorded for this clone. The chain uses TRBV6-6 and TRBJ2-7; TRBD1 matches 9 bases. The CDR3 length is 15 residues. Germline V gene data show CDR1 as MNHNY and CDR2 as SVGAGI (reference sequence). J was trimmed by 4 bases and V by 4 bases; bases with no gene match: 8. The CDR3: CASSSYDRGEYEQYF. The CDR3, as DNA: TGTGCCAGCAGTTCTTACGACAGGGGGGAATACGAGCAGTACTTC.

This clone showed up just a few times. The chain recombines TRBV15 with TRBJ2-3, with D possibly being TRBD2 (6 bases). This CDR3 has 16 amino acids. Germline V gene sequence: CDR1 LNHNV, CDR2 YYDKDF (reference sequence). The V and J ends lost 1 base and 2 bases respectively, with 13 bases between them. Here the CDR3 reads CATSRGRLGLTDTQYF. Written as DNA, the CDR3 is TGTGCCACCAGCAGAGGCCGACTAGGCCTCACAGATACGCAGTATTTT.

The chain joins TRBV7-2 to TRBJ2-7; D may match TRBD1 or TRBD2 (5 bases each). V lost 8 bases to trimming and J lost 7 bases, with 21 bases between them. The length of the CDR3 is 14 residues. Germline CDR1 and CDR2: SGHTA and FQGNSA. CDR3 in amino acids: CASGQLVPLGEQYF. CDR3 coding DNA: TGTGCCAGCGGACAACTAGTACCACTCGGGGAGCAGTACTTC. Supplemented by reference TRBV7-2 and TRBJ2-7, the full variable domain reads GAGVSQSPSNKVTEKGKDVELRCDPISGHTALYWYRQSLGQGLEFLIYFQGNSAPDKSGLPSDRFSAERTGGSVSTLTIQRTQQEDSAVYLCASGQLVPLGEQYFGPGTRLTVT.

The rearrangement uses TRBV20-1 and TRBJ1-2; tentatively, D is TRBD1 (5 bases). Trimming left V 7 bases short and J 7 bases short, with 10 bases between. The CDR3 contains 10 residues. Germline CDR1 is DFQATT and CDR2 is SNEGSKA (reference sequence). The CDR3 protein is CSVVGTGYTF. CDR3 in DNA: TGCAGTGTCGTAGGGACTGGCTACACCTTC.

The V and J genes are TRBV30 and TRBJ2-6; D unclear. Germline CDR1 is GTSNPN and CDR2 is SVGIG (reference sequence). This CDR3 has 16 residues. Between the trimmed V and J ends, which lost 0 bases and 4 bases, there was a span of 13 bases. The CDR3 region is CAWSVYVGLGANVLTF. The DNA for the CDR3 is TGTGCCTGGAGTGTATATGTAGGGTTGGGGGCCAACGTCCTGACTTTC. The full variable domain, completed using reference TRBV30 and TRBJ2-6, is SQTIHQWPATLVQPVGSPLSLECTVEGTSNPNLYWYRQAAGRGLQLLFYSVGIGQISSEVPQNLSASRPQDRQFILSSKKLLLSDSGFYLCAWSVYVGLGANVLTFGAGSRLTVL.

The rearrangement uses TRBV11-2 and TRBJ2-1, with no clear D. Germline lookup yields CDR1 SGHAT and CDR2 FQNNGV. The CDR3 is made up of 15 amino acids. The germline V and J ends were trimmed by 4 bases and 4 bases, with 14 bases remaining between them. In nucleotides, the CDR3 is TGTGCCAGCAGCTCTACATTGATCCAATACAATGAGCAGTTCTTC. This gives the protein CASSSTLIQYNEQFF.

The CDR3 bases are TGCAGCGTCCGAACAGGGATGGTCACTGAAGCTTTCTTT. Translating gives CSVRTGMVTEAFF. The chain recombines TRBV29-1 with TRBJ1-1; D may be TRBD1 (6 bases). Germline lookup yields CDR1 SQVTM and CDR2 ANQGSEA. V was clipped by 6 bases and J by 4 bases, with 15 bases between them. CDR3 length: 13 amino acids.

The chain combines TRBV30 with TRBJ2-3; perhaps TRBD1 as D (6 bases). CDR3 length: 14 residues. Germline V CDR1 and CDR2: GTSNPN, SVGIG (reference sequence). V lost 4 bases, J lost 2 bases, and 13 bases lay in between. Here the CDR3 DNA reads TGTGCCTGGAACCGGGACACCTTCACAGATACGCAGTATTTT. Protein: CAWNRDTFTDTQYF.

This clone has only a few counts. CDR3 amino acids: CASSLEDVLGETQYF. In DNA, the CDR3 is TGTGCCAGCAGCTTAGAGGACGTCTTAGGGGAGACCCAGTACTTC. The chain recombines TRBV28 with TRBJ2-5; D is unresolved. The CDR3 is made up of 15 amino acids. Germline V lookup: CDR1 MDHEN, CDR2 SYDVKM. Deletions cut 6 bases from V and 5 bases from J, with 19 bases between.

The chain has TRBV28 and TRBJ2-7, with a possible D match to TRBD1 (6 bases). Germline CDR1 MDHEN, CDR2 SYDVKM. Between the trimmed V and J ends, which lost 4 bases and 3 bases, there was a span of 7 bases. This CDR3 comprises 12 residues. The CDR3 loop is CASSSGVYEQYF. Here the CDR3 DNA reads TGTGCCAGCAGTTCAGGGGTCTACGAGCAGTACTTC. Together with reference TRBV28 and TRBJ2-7, the CDR3 gives the full variable domain: DVKVTQSSRYLVKRTGEKVFLECVQDMDHENMFWYRQDPGLGLRLIYFSYDVKMKEKGDIPEGYSVSREKKERFSLILESASTNQTSMYLCASSSGVYEQYFGPGTRLTVT.

The J gene is TRBJ2-7, the V gene TRBV19; TRBD1 is a possible D gene (5 bases). This CDR3 is built from 12 residues. The germline V gene encodes CDR1 LNHDA and CDR2 SQIVND (reference sequence). V was trimmed by 5 bases and J by 3 bases, leaving 8 bases between them. CDR3 DNA: TGTGCCAGTAGTGGGGCTGGCTACGAGCAGTACTTC. This codes for CASSGAGYEQYF.

This clone has just a few counts. The CDR3 is CASSLSWGRWAEAFF. In DNA form, the CDR3 reads TGTGCCAGCAGCTTAAGCTGGGGGCGATGGGCTGAAGCTTTCTTT. The chain links TRBV13 to TRBJ1-1; perhaps TRBD1 as D (6 bases). CDR1 is PRHDT, CDR2 FYEKMQ, per germline (reference sequence). This CDR3 has 15 residues. V was clipped by 2 bases and J by 6 bases, with 16 bases between them.

The V gene is TRBV28, the J gene TRBJ1-5, with a possible D match to TRBD1 (6 bases). The V gene lost 5 bases and the J gene lost 4 bases, with 21 bases spanning the gap. Germline loops: CDR1 MDHEN, CDR2 SYDVKM. The CDR3 covers 17 residues. This CDR3 is CASSEGVQGIRNQPQHF. The CDR3 nucleotides are TGTGCCAGCAGTGAGGGGGTACAGGGCATTCGGAATCAGCCCCAGCATTTT.

V gene TRBV5-6 combines with J gene TRBJ1-2; 7 nucleotides align to TRBD1. Per the germline V gene, CDR1 is SGHDT and CDR2 is YYEEEE. The CDR3 contains 16 residues. J was trimmed by 4 bases and V by 0 bases; bases with no gene match: 9. CDR3 amino acids: CASSLDPQGSVYGYTF. The CDR3 region has the DNA TGTGCCAGCAGCTTGGATCCACAGGGGTCGGTCTATGGCTACACCTTC.

CDR3 sequence: CASRARTSGRQETQYF. The CDR3 DNA reads TGTGCCAGCCGCGCCCGGACTAGCGGGAGGCAAGAGACCCAGTACTTC. The chain combines TRBV2 with TRBJ2-5; the match to TRBD2 covers 14 bases. V dropped 8 bases and J dropped 2; count of bases not matched to a gene: 7. The V gene's germline CDR1 is SNHLY and CDR2 FYNNEI. The CDR3 is 16 residues long.

The rearrangement links TRBV7-2 to TRBJ2-3; TRBD2 agrees at 14 bases. CDR1 is SGHTA and CDR2 is FQGNSA in the germline V gene. J was trimmed by 5 bases and V by 3 bases; bases with no gene match: 4. This CDR3 region has 16 residues. In nucleotides, the CDR3 is TGTGCCAGCAGCTTGGGACTAGCGGGGGCGAGAGATACGCAGTATTTT. Protein product: CASSLGLAGARDTQYF. Using reference TRBV7-2 and TRBJ2-3 for the parts outside the CDR3, the full variable domain is GAGVSQSPSNKVTEKGKDVELRCDPISGHTALYWYRQSLGQGLEFLIYFQGNSAPDKSGLPSDRFSAERTGGSVSTLTIQRTQQEDSAVYLCASSLGLAGARDTQYFGPGTRLTVL.

The chain couples TRBV5-6 to TRBJ1-2; D is unresolved. Germline loops: CDR1 SGHDT, CDR2 YYEEEE. This CDR3 is built from 13 residues. Trimming removed 4 bases at V and 6 bases at J, with 13 bases between. CDR3 sequence reads: CASSPQPPNGYTF. CDR3 DNA sequence: TGTGCCAGCAGCCCCCAGCCGCCCAATGGCTACACCTTC.

This clone was observed a handful of times. The chain employs TRBV7-2 and TRBJ1-5, with a tentative D call TRBD1 (6 bases). The CDR3 runs to 14 residues. Germline V CDR1 and CDR2: SGHTA, FQGNSA. Trimming took off 4 bases at V and 9 bases at J, with 16 bases between the two ends. The CDR3 DNA follows: TGTGCCAGCAGCTCCCGGCAGGGGAGTAGGCCCCAGCATTTT. It specifies CASSSRQGSRPQHF. Full variable domain (remainder filled in from reference TRBV7-2 and TRBJ1-5): GAGVSQSPSNKVTEKGKDVELRCDPISGHTALYWYRQSLGQGLEFLIYFQGNSAPDKSGLPSDRFSAERTGGSVSTLTIQRTQQEDSAVYLCASSSRQGSRPQHFGDGTRLSIL.

Only one count was recorded for this clone. The CDR3 here is CALRPRQQYQETQYF. CDR3 coding DNA: TGTGCCTTGAGACCGAGACAGCAATACCAAGAGACCCAGTACTTC. J is TRBJ2-5 and V is TRBV30, with D perhaps matching TRBD1 (5 bases). This CDR3 is built from 15 residues. Per the germline V gene, CDR1 is GTSNPN and CDR2 is SVGIG (reference sequence). V lost 7 bases, J lost 0 bases, and 18 bases lay in between.

In its sample, this clone was seen a few times. The chain uses TRBV14 and TRBJ2-2; unclear D gene. Deletions cut 4 bases from V and 7 bases from J, with 19 bases between. This CDR3 region has 16 residues. Germline-derived CDR1 and CDR2 are SGHDN and FVKESK. The CDR3 sequence: CASSLQDLGVIGELFF. The CDR3 DNA is TGTGCCAGCAGCCTGCAAGACCTGGGCGTCATCGGGGAGCTGTTTTTT.